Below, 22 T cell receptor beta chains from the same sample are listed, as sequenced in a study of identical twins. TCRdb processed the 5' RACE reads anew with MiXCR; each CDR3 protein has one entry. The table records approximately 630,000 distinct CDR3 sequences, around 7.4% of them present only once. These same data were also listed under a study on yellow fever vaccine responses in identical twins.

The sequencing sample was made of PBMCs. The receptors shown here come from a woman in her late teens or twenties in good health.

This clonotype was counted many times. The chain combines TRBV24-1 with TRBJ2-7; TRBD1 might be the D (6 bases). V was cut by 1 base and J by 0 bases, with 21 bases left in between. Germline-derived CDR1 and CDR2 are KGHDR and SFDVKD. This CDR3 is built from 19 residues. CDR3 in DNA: TGTGCCACCAGTGATTTTTTCCAAGTTACGGACAGTCTCTCCTACGAGCAGTACTTC. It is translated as CATSDFFQVTDSLSYEQYF.

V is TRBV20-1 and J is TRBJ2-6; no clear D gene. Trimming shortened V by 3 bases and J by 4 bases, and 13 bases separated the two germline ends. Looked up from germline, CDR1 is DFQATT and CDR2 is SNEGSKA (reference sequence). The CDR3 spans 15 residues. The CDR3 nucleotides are TGCAGTGCTAGCCCCACAATTACCGGGGCCAACGTCCTGACTTTC. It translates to CSASPTITGANVLTF.

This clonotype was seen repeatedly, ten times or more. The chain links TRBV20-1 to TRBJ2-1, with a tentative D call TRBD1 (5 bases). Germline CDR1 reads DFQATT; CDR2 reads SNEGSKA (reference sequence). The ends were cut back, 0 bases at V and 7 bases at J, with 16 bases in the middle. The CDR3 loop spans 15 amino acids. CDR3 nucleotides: TGCAGTGCTAGAGACCGTGGTAGGGGTGGGAATGAGCAGTTCTTC. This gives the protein CSARDRGRGGNEQFF.

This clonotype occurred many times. DNA of the CDR3: TGTGCCAGCAGCTGGCGGACTAGCGGAGTTGCTACGCAGTATTTT. Its translation is CASSWRTSGVATQYF. The J gene is TRBJ2-3, the V gene TRBV7-9; 10 positions agree with TRBD2. With 4 bases clipped from V and 8 bases from J, the junction kept 9 bases outside the gene matches. Germline V lookup: CDR1 SEHNR, CDR2 FQNEAQ (reference sequence). The CDR3 contains 15 residues.

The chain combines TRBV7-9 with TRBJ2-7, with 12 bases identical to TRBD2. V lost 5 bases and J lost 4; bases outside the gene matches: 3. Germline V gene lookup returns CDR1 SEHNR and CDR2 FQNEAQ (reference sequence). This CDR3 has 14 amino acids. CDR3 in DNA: TGTGCCAGCAGCACTAGCGGGAGGATGTACGAGCAGTACTTC. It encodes CASSTSGRMYEQYF.

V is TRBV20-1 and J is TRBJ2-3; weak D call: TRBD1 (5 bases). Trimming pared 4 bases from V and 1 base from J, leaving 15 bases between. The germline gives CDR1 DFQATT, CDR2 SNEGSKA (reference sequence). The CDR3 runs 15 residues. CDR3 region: CSATGSRFRTDTQYF. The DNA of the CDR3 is TGCAGTGCTACAGGGTCAAGATTTCGCACAGATACGCAGTATTTT.

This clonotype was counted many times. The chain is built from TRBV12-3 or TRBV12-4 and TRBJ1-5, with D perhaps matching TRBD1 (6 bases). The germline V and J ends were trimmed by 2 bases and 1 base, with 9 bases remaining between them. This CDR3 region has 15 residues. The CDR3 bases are TGTGCCAGCAGTTTAAAAGGGGGGAGCAATCAGCCCCAGCATTTT. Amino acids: CASSLKGGSNQPQHF.

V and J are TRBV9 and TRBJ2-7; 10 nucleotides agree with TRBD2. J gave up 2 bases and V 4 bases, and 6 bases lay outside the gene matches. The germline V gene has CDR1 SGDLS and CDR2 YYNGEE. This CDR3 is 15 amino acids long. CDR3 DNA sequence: TGTGCCAGCAGCCCAGGACTAGCGGCCACCTACGAGCAGTACTTC. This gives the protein CASSPGLAATYEQYF.

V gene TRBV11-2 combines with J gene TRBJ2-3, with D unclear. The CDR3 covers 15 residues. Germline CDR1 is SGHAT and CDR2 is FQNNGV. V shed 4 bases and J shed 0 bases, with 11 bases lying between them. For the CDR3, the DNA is TGTGCCAGCAGCTCTCCATACGGAAGCACAGATACGCAGTATTTT. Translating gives CASSSPYGSTDTQYF.

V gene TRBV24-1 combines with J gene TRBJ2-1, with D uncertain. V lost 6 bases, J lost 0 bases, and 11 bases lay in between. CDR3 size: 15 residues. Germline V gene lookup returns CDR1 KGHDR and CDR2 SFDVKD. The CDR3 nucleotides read TGTGCCACCAGTCAAGGGCAAAGCTCCTACAATGAGCAGTTCTTC. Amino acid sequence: CATSQGQSSYNEQFF.

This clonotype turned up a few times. The CDR3 DNA sequence: TGTGCCAGCAGTGCTTTACTAGCGGGGGCAGATACGCAGTATTTT. Protein: CASSALLAGADTQYF. This chain connects TRBV2 to TRBJ2-3; 11 positions agree with TRBD2. The junction had 4 bases not matched to a gene; V was cut back by 4 bases and J by 4 bases. The germline V gene encodes CDR1 SNHLY and CDR2 FYNNEI. The CDR3 is made up of 15 amino acids.

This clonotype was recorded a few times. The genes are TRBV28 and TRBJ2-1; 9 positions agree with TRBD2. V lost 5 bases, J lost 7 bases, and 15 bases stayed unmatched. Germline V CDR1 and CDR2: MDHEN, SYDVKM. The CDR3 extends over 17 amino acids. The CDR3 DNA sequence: TGTGCCAGCAGTCTCTCCGCGGCGGGGGGGCTTGGGAATGAGCAGTTCTTC. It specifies CASSLSAAGGLGNEQFF.

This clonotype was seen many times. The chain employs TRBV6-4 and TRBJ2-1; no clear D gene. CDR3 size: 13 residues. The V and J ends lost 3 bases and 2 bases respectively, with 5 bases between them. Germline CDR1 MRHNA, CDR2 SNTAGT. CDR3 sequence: CASSESAYNEQFF. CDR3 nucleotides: TGTGCCAGCAGTGAGTCAGCCTACAATGAGCAGTTCTTC.

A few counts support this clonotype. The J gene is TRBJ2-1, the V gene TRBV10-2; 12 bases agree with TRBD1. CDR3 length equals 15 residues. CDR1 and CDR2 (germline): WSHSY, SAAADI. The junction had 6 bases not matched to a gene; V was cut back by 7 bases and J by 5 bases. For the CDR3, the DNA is TGCGCCAGCACCCGGGACAGGGGGCTTGACAATGAGCAGTTCTTC. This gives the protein CASTRDRGLDNEQFF.

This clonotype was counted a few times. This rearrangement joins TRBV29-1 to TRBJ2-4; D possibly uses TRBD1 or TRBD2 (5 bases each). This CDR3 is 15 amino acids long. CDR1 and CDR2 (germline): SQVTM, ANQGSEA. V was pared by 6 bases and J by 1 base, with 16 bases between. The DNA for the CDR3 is TGCAGCGTCGGGGCCAGGGATTTGGCCAAAAACATTCAGTACTTC. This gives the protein CSVGARDLAKNIQYF.

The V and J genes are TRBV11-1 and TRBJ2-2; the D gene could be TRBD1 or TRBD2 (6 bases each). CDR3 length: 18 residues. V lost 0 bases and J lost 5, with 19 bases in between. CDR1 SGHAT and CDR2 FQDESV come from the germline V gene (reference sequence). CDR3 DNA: TGTGCCAGCAGCTTAGCGCTGAGGGGGGCGTCCCAGACCGGGGAGCTGTTTTTT. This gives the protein CASSLALRGASQTGELFF.

DNA for the CDR3: TGCGCCAGCAGCCCCTACAGGGGGGAGAACACTGAAGCTTTCTTT. This encodes CASSPYRGENTEAFF. The chain carries TRBV5-1 and TRBJ1-1; 8 nucleotides match TRBD1. With 4 bases clipped from V and 1 base from J, the junction kept 6 bases outside the gene matches. The CDR3 runs 15 residues. Germline V CDR1 and CDR2: SGHRS, YFSETQ.

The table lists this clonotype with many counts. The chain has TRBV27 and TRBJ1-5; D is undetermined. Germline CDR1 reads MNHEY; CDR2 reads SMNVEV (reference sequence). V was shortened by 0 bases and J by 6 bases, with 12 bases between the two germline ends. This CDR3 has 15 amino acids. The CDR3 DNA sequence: TGTGCCAGCAGTTTATCGCCTCATGGGAGTCAGCCCCAGCATTTT. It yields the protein CASSLSPHGSQPQHF.

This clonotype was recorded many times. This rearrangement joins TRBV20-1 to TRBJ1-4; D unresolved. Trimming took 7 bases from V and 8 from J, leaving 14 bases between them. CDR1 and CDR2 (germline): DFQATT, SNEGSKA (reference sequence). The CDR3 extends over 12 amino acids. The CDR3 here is CSGSPGWEKLFF. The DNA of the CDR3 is TGCAGTGGTAGCCCGGGATGGGAAAAACTGTTTTTT.

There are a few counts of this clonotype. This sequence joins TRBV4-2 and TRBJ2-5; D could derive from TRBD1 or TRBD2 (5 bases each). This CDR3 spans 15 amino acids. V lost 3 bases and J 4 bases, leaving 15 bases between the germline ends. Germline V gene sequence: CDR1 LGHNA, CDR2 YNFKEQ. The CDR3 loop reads CASSHRDGVGETQYF. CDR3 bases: TGTGCCAGCAGCCACCGGGACGGGGTGGGAGAGACCCAGTACTTC.

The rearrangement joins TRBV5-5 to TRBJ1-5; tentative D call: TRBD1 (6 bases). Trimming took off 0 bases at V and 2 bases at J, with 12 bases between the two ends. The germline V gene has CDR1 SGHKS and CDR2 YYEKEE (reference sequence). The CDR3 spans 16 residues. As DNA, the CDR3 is TGTGCCAGCAGCTTGGACGGGGGCGCGGGCAATCAGCCCCAGCATTTT. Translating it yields CASSLDGGAGNQPQHF.

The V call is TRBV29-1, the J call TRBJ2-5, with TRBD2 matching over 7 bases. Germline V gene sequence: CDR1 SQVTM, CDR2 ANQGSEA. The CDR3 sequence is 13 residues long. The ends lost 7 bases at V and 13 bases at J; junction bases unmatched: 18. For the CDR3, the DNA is TGCAGCGCAGGTCCGGCTGGGACGGGGGGACCGTACTTC. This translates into CSAGPAGTGGPYF.